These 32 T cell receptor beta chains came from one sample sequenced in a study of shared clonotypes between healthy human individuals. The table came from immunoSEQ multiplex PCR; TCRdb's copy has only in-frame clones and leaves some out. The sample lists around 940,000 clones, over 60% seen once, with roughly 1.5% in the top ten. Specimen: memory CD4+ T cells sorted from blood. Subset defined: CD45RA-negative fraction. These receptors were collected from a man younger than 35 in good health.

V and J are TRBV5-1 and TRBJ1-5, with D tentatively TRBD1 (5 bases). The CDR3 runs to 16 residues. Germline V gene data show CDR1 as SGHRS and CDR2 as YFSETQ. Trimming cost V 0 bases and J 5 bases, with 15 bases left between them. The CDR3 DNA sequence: TGCGCCAGCAGCTTGGTAGGGGCAGCTCCGGATCAGCCCCAGCATTTT. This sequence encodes CASSLVGAAPDQPQHF.

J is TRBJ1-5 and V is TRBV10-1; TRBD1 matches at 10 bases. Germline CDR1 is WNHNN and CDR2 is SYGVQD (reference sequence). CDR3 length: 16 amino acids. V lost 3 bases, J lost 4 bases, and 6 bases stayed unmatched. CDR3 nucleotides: TGCGCCAGCAGTGACCTGGGACAGGGGCCGAATCAGCCCCAGCATTTT. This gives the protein CASSDLGQGPNQPQHF.

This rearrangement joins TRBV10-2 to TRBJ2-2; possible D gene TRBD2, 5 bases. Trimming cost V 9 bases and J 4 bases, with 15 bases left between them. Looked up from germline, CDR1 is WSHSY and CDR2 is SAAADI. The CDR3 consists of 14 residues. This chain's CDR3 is CASRDSGSTGELFF. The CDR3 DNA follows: TGCGCCAGTCGTGATAGTGGGAGCACCGGGGAGCTGTTTTTT.

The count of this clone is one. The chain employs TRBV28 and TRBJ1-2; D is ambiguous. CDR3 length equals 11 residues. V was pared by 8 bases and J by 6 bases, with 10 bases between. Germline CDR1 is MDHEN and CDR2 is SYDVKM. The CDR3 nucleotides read TGTGCCAGCTCACAAAGGGATGGCTACACCTTC. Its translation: CASSQRDGYTF.

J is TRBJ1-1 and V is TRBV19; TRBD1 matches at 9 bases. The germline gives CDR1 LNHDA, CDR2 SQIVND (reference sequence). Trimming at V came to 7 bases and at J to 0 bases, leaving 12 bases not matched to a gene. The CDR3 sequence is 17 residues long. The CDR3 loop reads CASNDGTGRALNTEAFF. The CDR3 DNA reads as TGTGCCAGTAACGACGGGACAGGGCGGGCTTTGAACACTGAAGCTTTCTTT.

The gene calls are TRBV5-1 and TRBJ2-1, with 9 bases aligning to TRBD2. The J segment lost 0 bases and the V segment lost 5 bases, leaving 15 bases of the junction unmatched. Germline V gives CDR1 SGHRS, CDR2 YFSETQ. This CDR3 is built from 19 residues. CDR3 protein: CASRTLAGQEGGSYNEQFF. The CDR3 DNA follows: TGCGCCAGCAGAACACTAGCGGGTCAAGAAGGGGGCTCCTACAATGAGCAGTTCTTC.

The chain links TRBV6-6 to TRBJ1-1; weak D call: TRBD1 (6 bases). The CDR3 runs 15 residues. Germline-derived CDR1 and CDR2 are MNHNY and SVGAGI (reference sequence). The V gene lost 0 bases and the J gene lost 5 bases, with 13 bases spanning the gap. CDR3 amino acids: CASSYSGQGRTEAFF. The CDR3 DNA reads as TGTGCCAGCAGTTACTCGGGACAAGGGAGGACTGAAGCTTTCTTT.

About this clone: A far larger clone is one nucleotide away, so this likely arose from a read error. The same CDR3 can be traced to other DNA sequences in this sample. The CDR3 sequence is CASSLAGNTEAFF. CDR3 coding DNA: TGTGCCAGCAGCTTAGCCGGGAACACTGAAGCTTTCTTT. The chain combines TRBV7-9 with TRBJ1-1; D call uncertain. This CDR3 is 13 amino acids long. CDR1 and CDR2 from the germline V gene are SEHNR and FQNEAQ (reference sequence). With 0 bases removed from V and 1 base from J, the gap between germline ends came to 3 bases.

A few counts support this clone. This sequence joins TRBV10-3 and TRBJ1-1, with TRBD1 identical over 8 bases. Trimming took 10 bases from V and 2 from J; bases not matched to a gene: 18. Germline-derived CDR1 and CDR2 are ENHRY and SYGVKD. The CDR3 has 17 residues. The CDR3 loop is CATAAGQGGRSNTEAFF. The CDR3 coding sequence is TGTGCCACCGCCGCAGGACAGGGAGGGAGGTCCAACACTGAAGCTTTCTTT.

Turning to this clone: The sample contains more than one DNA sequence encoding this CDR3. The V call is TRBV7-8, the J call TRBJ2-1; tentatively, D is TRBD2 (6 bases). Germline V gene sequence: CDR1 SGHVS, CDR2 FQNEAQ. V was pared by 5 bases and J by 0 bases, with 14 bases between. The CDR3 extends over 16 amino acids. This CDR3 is CASSAGTGSSYNEQFF. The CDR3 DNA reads TGTGCCAGCAGCGCGGGGACTGGGAGCTCCTACAATGAGCAGTTCTTC.

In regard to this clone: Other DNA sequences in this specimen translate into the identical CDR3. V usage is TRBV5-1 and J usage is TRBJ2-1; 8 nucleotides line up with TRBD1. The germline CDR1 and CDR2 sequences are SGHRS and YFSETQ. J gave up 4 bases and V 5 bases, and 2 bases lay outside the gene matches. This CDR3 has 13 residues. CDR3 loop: CASRDREYNEQFF. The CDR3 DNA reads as TGCGCCAGCAGGGACAGGGAATACAATGAGCAGTTCTTC.

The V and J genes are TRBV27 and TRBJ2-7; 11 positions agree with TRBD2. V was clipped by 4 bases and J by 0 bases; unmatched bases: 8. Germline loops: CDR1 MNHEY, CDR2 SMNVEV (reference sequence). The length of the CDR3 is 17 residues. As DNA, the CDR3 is TGTGCCAGCAGTTCCCTCGAGACTAGCGGGAACTCCTACGAGCAGTACTTC. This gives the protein CASSSLETSGNSYEQYF.

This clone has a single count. The CDR3 region is CATSGQNYEQYF. In DNA, the CDR3 is TGTGCCACCTCGGGACAAAACTACGAGCAGTACTTC. The chain employs TRBV10-3 and TRBJ2-7; tentatively, D is TRBD1 (6 bases). This CDR3 region has 12 residues. Looked up from germline, CDR1 is ENHRY and CDR2 is SYGVKD. Deletions cut 10 bases from V and 3 bases from J, with 13 bases between.

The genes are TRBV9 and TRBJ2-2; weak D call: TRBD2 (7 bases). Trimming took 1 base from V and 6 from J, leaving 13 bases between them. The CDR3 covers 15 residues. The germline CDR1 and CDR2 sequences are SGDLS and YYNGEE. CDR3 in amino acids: CASSVRGDTAGELFF. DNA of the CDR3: TGTGCCAGCAGCGTACGGGGGGACACCGCCGGGGAGCTGTTTTTT.

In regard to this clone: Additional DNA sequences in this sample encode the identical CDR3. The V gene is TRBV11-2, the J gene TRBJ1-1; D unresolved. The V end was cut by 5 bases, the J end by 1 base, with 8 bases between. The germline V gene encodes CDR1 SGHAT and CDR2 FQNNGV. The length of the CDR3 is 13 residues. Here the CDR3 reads CASSPGGNTEAFF. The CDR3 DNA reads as TGTGCCAGCAGCCCCGGCGGGAACACTGAAGCTTTCTTT.

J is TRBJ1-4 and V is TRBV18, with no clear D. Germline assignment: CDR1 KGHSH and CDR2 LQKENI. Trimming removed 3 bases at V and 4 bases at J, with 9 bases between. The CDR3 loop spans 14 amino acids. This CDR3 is CASSPGLGNEKLFF. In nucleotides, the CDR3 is TGTGCCAGCTCACCTGGGCTCGGTAATGAAAAACTGTTTTTT. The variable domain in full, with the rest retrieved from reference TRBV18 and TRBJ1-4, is NAGVMQNPRHLVRRRGQEARLRCSPMKGHSHVYWYRQLPEEGLKFMVYLQKENIIDESGMPKERFSAEFPKEGPSILRIQQVVRGDSAAYFCASSPGLGNEKLFFGSGTQLSVL.

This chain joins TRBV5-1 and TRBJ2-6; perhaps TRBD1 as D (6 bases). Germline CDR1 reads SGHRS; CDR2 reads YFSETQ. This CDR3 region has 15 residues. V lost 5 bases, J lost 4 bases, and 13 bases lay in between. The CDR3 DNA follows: TGCGCCAGCAGTACTCAGGGGACCGGGGCCAACGTCCTGACTTTC. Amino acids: CASSTQGTGANVLTF.

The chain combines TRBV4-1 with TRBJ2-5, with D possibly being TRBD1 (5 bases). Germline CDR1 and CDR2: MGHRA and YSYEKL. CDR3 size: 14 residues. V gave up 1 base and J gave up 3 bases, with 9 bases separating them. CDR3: CASSQAGQEETQYF. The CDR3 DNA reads TGCGCCAGCAGCCAAGCAGGGCAGGAAGAGACCCAGTACTTC.

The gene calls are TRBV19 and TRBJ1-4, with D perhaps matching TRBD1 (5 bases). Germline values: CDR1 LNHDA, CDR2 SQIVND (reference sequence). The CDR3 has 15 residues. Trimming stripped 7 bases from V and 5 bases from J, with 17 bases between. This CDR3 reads CASKKGSAGNEKLFF. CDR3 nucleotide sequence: TGTGCCAGTAAAAAGGGAAGTGCAGGGAATGAAAAACTGTTTTTT.

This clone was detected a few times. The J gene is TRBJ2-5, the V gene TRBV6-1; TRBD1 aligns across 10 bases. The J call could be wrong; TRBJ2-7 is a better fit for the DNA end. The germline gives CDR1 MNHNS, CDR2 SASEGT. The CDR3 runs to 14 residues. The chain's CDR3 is CASSQGQGRDEQYF. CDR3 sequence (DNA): TGTGCCAGCAGTCAGGGACAGGGGAGGGACGAGCAGTACTTC.

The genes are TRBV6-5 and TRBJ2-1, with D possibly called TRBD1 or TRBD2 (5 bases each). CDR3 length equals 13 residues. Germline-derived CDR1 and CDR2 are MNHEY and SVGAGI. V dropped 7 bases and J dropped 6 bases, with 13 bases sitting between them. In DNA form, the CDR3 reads TGTGCCAGCACATCGGGACGGGTCAATGAGCAGTTCTTC. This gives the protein CASTSGRVNEQFF.

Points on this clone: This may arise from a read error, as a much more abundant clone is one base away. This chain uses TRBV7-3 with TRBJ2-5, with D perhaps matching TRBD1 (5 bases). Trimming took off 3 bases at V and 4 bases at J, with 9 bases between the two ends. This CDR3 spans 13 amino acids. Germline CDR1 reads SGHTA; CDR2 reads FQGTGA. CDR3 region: CASSFGQGETQYF. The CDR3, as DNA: TGTGCCAGCAGCTTTGGGCAGGGAGAGACCCAGTACTTC.

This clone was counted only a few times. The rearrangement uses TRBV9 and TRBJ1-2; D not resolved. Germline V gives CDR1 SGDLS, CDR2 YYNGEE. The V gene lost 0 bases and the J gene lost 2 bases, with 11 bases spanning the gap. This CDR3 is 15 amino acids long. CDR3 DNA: TGTGCCAGCAGCGTAGAGGACGCGTTGAACTATGGCTACACCTTC. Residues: CASSVEDALNYGYTF.

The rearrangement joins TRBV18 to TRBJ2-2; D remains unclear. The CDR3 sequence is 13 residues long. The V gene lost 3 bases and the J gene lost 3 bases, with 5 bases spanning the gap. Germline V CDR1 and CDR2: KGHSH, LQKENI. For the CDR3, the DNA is TGTGCCAGCTCACCTTTTTACACCGGGGAGCTGTTTTTT. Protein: CASSPFYTGELFF.

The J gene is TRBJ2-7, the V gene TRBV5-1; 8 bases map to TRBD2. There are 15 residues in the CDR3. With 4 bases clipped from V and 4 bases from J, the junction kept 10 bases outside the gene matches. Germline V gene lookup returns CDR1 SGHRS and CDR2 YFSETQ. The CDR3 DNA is TGCGCCAGCAGCACTGGTAGCGGGGCCATTTACGAGCAGTACTTC. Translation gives CASSTGSGAIYEQYF.

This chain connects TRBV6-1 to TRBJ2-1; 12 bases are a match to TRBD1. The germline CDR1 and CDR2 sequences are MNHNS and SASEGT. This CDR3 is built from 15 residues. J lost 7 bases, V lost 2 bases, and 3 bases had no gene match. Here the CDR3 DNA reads TGTGCCAGCAGTGAACGGGACAGGGGGCTAAATGAGCAGTTCTTC. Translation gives CASSERDRGLNEQFF.

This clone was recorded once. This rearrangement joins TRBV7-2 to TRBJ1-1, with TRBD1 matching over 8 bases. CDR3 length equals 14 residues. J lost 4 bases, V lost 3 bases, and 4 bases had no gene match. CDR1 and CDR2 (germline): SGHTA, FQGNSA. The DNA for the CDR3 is TGTGCCAGCAGCTTGGGACAGGTAGCCACTGAAGCTTTCTTT. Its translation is CASSLGQVATEAFF.

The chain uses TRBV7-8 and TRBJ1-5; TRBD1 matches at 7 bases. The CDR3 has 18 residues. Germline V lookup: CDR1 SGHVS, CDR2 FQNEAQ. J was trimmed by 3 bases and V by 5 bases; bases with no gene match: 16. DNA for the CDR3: TGTGCCAGCAGCCCGCCTAGGCGGCCAGGGGGGTTCAATCAGCCCCAGCATTTT. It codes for CASSPPRRPGGFNQPQHF.

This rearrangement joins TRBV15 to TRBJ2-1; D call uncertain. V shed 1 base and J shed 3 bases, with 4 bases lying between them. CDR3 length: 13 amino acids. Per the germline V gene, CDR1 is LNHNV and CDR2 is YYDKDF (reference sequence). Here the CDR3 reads CATSRGYYNEQFF. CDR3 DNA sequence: TGTGCCACCAGCAGAGGGTACTACAATGAGCAGTTCTTC.

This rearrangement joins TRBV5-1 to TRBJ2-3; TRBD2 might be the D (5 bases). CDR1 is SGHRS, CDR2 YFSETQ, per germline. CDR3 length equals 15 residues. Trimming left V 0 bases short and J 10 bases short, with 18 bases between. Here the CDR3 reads CASSLVFLADGAQYF. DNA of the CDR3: TGCGCCAGCAGCTTGGTTTTCCTGGCGGACGGGGCGCAGTATTTT.

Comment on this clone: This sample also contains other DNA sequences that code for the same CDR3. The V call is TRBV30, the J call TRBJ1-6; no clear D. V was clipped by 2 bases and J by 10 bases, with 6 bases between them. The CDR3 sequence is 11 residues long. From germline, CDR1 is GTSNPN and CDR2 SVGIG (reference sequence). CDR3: CAWSSNSPLHF. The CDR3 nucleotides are TGTGCCTGGAGTTCTAACTCACCCCTCCACTTT.

CDR3 DNA sequence: TGTGCCAGTACCCTGGCCCCGACAGGGACCTATGGCTACACCTTC. This codes for CASTLAPTGTYGYTF. The chain has TRBV19 and TRBJ1-2; 7 positions agree with TRBD1. In germline, CDR1 is LNHDA, CDR2 SQIVND (reference sequence). V shed 7 bases and J 4 bases; nucleotides not matched to a gene: 12. The CDR3 length is 15 residues.